Following are 20 T cell receptor beta chains from one sample sequenced in a study of blood T cell repertoires in COVID-19. Clones were sequenced by immunoSEQ multiplex PCR, and TCRdb holds only the in-frame ones, with some missing. In the table there are 220,000 or so clones, 80% to 90% of which are singletons. Source material: PBMCs or T cells enriched from blood (not recorded which). Receptor source: a woman aged 18 to 35 in a cohort exposed to, infected with or recovered from COVID-19 (not recorded which).

This clone was counted a few times. The chain uses TRBV9 and TRBJ2-7; D might be TRBD2 (5 bases). CDR1 SGDLS and CDR2 YYNGEE come from the germline V gene. V lost 1 base to trimming and J lost 3 bases, with 14 bases between them. The CDR3 totals 15 residues. The CDR3 coding sequence is TGTGCCAGCAGCGTATACGAGGGCCCGGGCTACGAGCAGTACTTC. The encoded protein is CASSVYEGPGYEQYF.

V gene TRBV7-9 combines with J gene TRBJ1-2; a weak D match, TRBD1 (6 bases). The germline V gene has CDR1 SEHNR and CDR2 FQNEAQ (reference sequence). Trimming cost V 1 base and J 6 bases, with 21 bases left between them. The CDR3 totals 17 residues. The CDR3 DNA sequence: TGTGCCAGCAGCTTAGACCCTGGGGGGGCGAAGGATGATGGCTACACCTTC. This gives the protein CASSLDPGGAKDDGYTF.

The chain combines TRBV18 with TRBJ1-5, with D tentatively TRBD1 (5 bases). The CDR3 is 15 amino acids. CDR1 is KGHSH and CDR2 is LQKENI in the germline V gene. Trimming shortened V by 3 bases and J by 0 bases, and 9 bases separated the two germline ends. CDR3 coding DNA: TGTGCCAGCTCACCTTTGGGGGGTAGCAATCAGCCCCAGCATTTT. Translating gives CASSPLGGSNQPQHF.

The rearrangement uses TRBV9 and TRBJ1-6; D not certain. The V end was cut by 3 bases, the J end by 5 bases, with 12 bases between. Germline CDR1 SGDLS, CDR2 YYNGEE. CDR3 length: 15 amino acids. The DNA for the CDR3 is TGTGCCAGCAGCGCAGGAGAGGGAGATAATTCACCCCTCCACTTT. It translates to CASSAGEGDNSPLHF.

The chain links TRBV11-2 to TRBJ1-2; D is uncertain. There are 14 residues in the CDR3. In germline, CDR1 is SGHAT, CDR2 FQNNGV. Trimming removed 7 bases from V and 6 bases from J, with 18 bases in between. The CDR3: CASTFIAIRDGYTF. Written as DNA, the CDR3 is TGTGCCAGCACCTTTATCGCCATCCGGGATGGCTACACCTTC.

The V gene is TRBV7-8, the J gene TRBJ2-2; 12 nucleotides agree with TRBD2. The J segment lost 5 bases and the V segment lost 3 bases, leaving 4 bases of the junction unmatched. CDR3 length equals 16 residues. The germline gives CDR1 SGHVS, CDR2 FQNEAQ. For the CDR3, the DNA is TGTGCCAGCAGCTTCTGGCTAGCGGGGGGGACCGGGGAGCTGTTTTTT. It specifies CASSFWLAGGTGELFF.

CDR3 sequence reads: CASRAQGPGELFF. The CDR3 region has the DNA TGTGCCAGCAGGGCACAGGGGCCCGGGGAGCTGTTTTTT. The gene calls are TRBV6-5 and TRBJ2-2; TRBD1 matches at 7 bases. V shed 6 bases, J shed 6 bases, and the junction held 4 bases outside the gene matches. Germline-derived CDR1 and CDR2 are MNHEY and SVGAGI. This CDR3 comprises 13 residues.

The CDR3 sequence: CASSGDRGLDTGELFF. In DNA, the CDR3 is TGTGCCAGCAGCGGCGACAGGGGGCTCGACACCGGGGAGCTGTTTTTT. The genes are TRBV9 and TRBJ2-2; 10 bases match TRBD1. This CDR3 spans 16 amino acids. J lost 3 bases, V lost 3 bases, and 5 bases had no gene match. Germline CDR1 is SGDLS and CDR2 is YYNGEE.

J is TRBJ1-2 and V is TRBV5-1; 9 bases fit TRBD1. The CDR3 totals 15 residues. Per germline, CDR1 SGHRS and CDR2 YFSETQ. The trim removed 5 bases at V and 5 bases at J, leaving 10 bases unmatched. The DNA for the CDR3 is TGCGCCAGCAGGGGGACAGGGAACCTCGGGTATGGCTACACCTTC. Amino acids: CASRGTGNLGYGYTF.

The V and J genes are TRBV6-5 and TRBJ1-3; D gene unclear. The CDR3 totals 14 residues. The germline gives CDR1 MNHEY, CDR2 SVGAGI. Trimming took 6 bases from V and 4 from J, leaving 13 bases between them. For the CDR3, the DNA is TGTGCCAGCAGGGCCGGAGCACGAGGAAACACCATATATTTT. This sequence encodes CASRAGARGNTIYF.

This chain joins TRBV5-4 and TRBJ2-7; 12 bases are a match to TRBD2. The germline V gene encodes CDR1 SGHNT and CDR2 YYREEE (reference sequence). This CDR3 contains 16 residues. After removal of 0 bases from V and 4 bases from J, the junction contained 5 bases not matched to a gene. CDR3 DNA: TGTGCCAGCAGCTTGGGACTAGCGGGAGATTTGTACGAGCAGTACTTC. This translates into CASSLGLAGDLYEQYF. Looking up the rest from reference TRBV5-4 and TRBJ2-7 gives the full variable domain: ETGVTQSPTHLIKTRGQQVTLRCSSQSGHNTVSWYQQALGQGPQFIFQYYREEENGRGNFPPRFSGLQFPNYSSELNVNALELDDSALYLCASSLGLAGDLYEQYFGPGTRLTVT.

This clone was recorded once. The gene calls are TRBV11-2 and TRBJ1-1; 8 positions agree with TRBD1. With 1 base clipped from V and 1 base from J, the junction kept 5 bases outside the gene matches. Germline assignment: CDR1 SGHAT and CDR2 FQNNGV. This CDR3 spans 16 amino acids. This CDR3 is CASSLVPGQGNTEAFF. CDR3 sequence (DNA): TGTGCCAGCAGCTTAGTACCAGGACAGGGGAACACTGAAGCTTTCTTT.

V and J are TRBV5-1 and TRBJ1-4, with 7 bases aligning to TRBD1. Trimming cost V 0 bases and J 5 bases; bases outside gene matches: 4. The length of the CDR3 is 15 residues. Germline V gives CDR1 SGHRS, CDR2 YFSETQ. CDR3 sequence (DNA): TGCGCCAGCAGCTTGGAAACAGGGGTAAATGAAAAACTGTTTTTT. Amino acids: CASSLETGVNEKLFF.

The chain recombines TRBV29-1 with TRBJ2-1, with 10 bases matching TRBD2. Trimming took 7 bases from V and 6 from J; bases not matched to a gene: 9. Germline CDR1 is SQVTM and CDR2 is ANQGSEA. The CDR3 runs 14 residues. The CDR3 region has the DNA TGCAGCGCCGAATCGGGACTAGCGTTCAATGAGCAGTTCTTC. Encoded protein: CSAESGLAFNEQFF.

This CDR3 reads CASSLGSGVNEQYF. In DNA form, the CDR3 reads TGTGCGTCGTCGCTCGGGAGTGGGGTGAACGAGCAGTACTTC. V is TRBV5-4 and J is TRBJ2-7, with D maybe TRBD2 (6 bases). The germline gives CDR1 SGHNT, CDR2 YYREEE (reference sequence). The CDR3 is 14 amino acids.

This chain connects TRBV10-3 to TRBJ1-6; 7 bases fit TRBD1. Trimming at V came to 10 bases and at J to 7 bases, leaving 7 bases not matched to a gene. Germline values: CDR1 ENHRY, CDR2 SYGVKD. The CDR3 runs 13 residues. This CDR3 is CATGTELNSPLHF. The CDR3 DNA follows: TGTGCCACCGGGACAGAGCTGAATTCACCCCTCCACTTT.

This chain links TRBV6-1 with TRBJ1-2; 7 bases fit TRBD1. The CDR3 is made up of 16 amino acids. Looked up from germline, CDR1 is MNHNS and CDR2 is SASEGT. Trimming took 1 base from V and 4 from J; bases not matched to a gene: 9. CDR3 sequence: CASSEGGRQGAYGYTF. The CDR3 bases are TGTGCCAGCAGTGAAGGGGGTCGACAGGGAGCCTATGGCTACACCTTC.

This clone was counted a single time. This chain joins TRBV18 and TRBJ2-7, with a weak D call TRBD2 (5 bases). This CDR3 contains 16 residues. The germline CDR1 and CDR2 sequences are KGHSH and LQKENI. V lost 2 bases and J lost 5, with 19 bases in between. CDR3 coding DNA: TGTGCCAGCTCACCAGTTAATGCGGAGGTGCGGGACGAGCAGTACTTC. Its protein is CASSPVNAEVRDEQYF.

The rearrangement uses TRBV28 and TRBJ1-5, with D hard to call. Per germline, CDR1 MDHEN and CDR2 SYDVKM. CDR3 size: 14 residues. The germline V and J ends were trimmed by 1 base and 3 bases, with 7 bases remaining between them. Here the CDR3 reads CASSLFQDNQPQHF. CDR3 coding DNA: TGTGCCAGCAGTTTATTCCAGGACAATCAGCCCCAGCATTTT.

The CDR3 sequence is CASSLSGEWNGYTF. Here the CDR3 DNA reads TGTGCCAGCAGCTTATCCGGGGAATGGAATGGCTACACCTTC. The rearrangement links TRBV7-2 to TRBJ1-2; D is unresolved. V was cut by 2 bases and J by 6 bases, with 13 bases left in between. The CDR3 totals 14 residues. Germline loops: CDR1 SGHTA, CDR2 FQGNSA.